The sequence of this TCR beta chain was determined in a study of T cell repertoires in cytomegalovirus infection. Per the germline V gene, CDR1 is MGHRA and CDR2 is YSYEKL. The CDR3 is made up of 15 amino acids. Trimming cost V 1 base and J 0 bases, with 7 bases left between them. Worth noting for this clonotype: What it recognizes is unknown.

TCRdb recomputed calls from the reads with MiXCR, one row per CDR3 protein. The table lists about 52,000 distinct CDR3 sequences, about 20% of them singletons. The TCR sequence derives from a human donor in good health (CMV status not recorded). Some clones in this sample may be carry-over from other donors' samples. The rearrangement uses TRBV4-1 and TRBJ1-5; D ambiguous. The material was CD8+ T cells from cultured PBMCs, obtained from culture after CMV antigen stimulation. The CDR3 coding sequence is TGCGCCAGCAGCCAAGCTCATTATAGCAATCAGCCCCAGCATTTT. This translates into CASSQAHYSNQPQHF.